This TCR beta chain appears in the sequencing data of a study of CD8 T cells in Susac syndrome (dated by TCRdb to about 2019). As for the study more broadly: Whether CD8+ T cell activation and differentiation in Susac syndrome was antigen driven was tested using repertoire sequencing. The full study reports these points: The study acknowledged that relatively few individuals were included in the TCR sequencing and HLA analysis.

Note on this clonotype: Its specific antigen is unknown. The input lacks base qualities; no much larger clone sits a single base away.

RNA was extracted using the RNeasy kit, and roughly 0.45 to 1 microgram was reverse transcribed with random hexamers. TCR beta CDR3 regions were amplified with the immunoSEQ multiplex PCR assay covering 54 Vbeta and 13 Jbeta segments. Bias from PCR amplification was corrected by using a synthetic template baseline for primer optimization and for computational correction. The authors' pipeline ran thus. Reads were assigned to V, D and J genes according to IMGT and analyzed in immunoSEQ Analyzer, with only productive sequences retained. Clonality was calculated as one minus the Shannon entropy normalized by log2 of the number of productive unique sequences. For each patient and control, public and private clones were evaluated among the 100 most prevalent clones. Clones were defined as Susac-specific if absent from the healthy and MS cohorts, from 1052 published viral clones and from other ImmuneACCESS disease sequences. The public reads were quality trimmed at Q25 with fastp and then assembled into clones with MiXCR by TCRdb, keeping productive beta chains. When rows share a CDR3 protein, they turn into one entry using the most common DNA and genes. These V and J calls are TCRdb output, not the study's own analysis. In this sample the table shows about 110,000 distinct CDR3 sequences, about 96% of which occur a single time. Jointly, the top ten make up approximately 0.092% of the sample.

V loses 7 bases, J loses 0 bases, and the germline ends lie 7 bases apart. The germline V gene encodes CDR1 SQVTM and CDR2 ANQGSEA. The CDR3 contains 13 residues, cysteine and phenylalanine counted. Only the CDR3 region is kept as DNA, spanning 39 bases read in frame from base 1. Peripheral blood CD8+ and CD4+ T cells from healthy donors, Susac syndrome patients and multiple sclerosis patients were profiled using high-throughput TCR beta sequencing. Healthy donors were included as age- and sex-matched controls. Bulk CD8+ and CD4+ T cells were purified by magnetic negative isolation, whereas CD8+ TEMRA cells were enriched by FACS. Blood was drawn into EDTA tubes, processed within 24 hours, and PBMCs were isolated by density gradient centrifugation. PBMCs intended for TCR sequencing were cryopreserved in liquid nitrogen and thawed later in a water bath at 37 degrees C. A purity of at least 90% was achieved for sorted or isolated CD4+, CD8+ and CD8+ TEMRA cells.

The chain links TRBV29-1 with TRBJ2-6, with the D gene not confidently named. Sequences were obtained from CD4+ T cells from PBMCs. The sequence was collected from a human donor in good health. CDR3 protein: CSASRSGANVLTF. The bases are TGCAGCGCTTCTCGCTCTGGGGCCAACGTCCTGACTTTC.